This T cell receptor (beta chain) derives from a study of blood T cell repertoires in COVID-19. Study information: The cDNA or gDNA used as material had been derived from T cells, B-cell-depleted T cells, or PBMCs.

Per the authors' pipeline: Estimation of nucleated cell counts relied on the amplification of reference gene primers. Only in-frame clones appear in the TCRdb table, and some are missing; sequencing was by immunoSEQ multiplex PCR. V and J calls and clone size are as listed in that table; D and trimming were resolved from the DNA. The data contain a few hundred thousand clones, about four fifths of them singletons. This CDR3 spans 17 amino acids. Trimming cost V 4 bases and J 5 bases, with 23 bases left between them. CDR1 is LGHDT, CDR2 YNNKEL, per germline (reference sequence). Grouping used clinical history reported by participants in a survey and questionnaire. Before being deemed recovered, Cohort 3 donors had two negative PCRs, clearance, or symptom resolution.

The sequence was obtained from a middle-aged woman who had recovered from COVID-19. Material: PBMCs or T cells enriched from blood (not recorded which). The V and J genes are TRBV3-1 (or the pseudogene TRBV3-2) and TRBJ1-1; D is possibly TRBD1 (6 bases). CDR3: CASSPPRSGGADTEAFF. The CDR3 nucleotides are TGTGCCAGCAGCCCCCCTCGTTCGGGGGGGGCCGATACTGAAGCTTTCTTT.